These T cell receptor beta chains were read from a single sample in a study of a mutant IDH1 vaccine in newly diagnosed glioma. The table came from immunoSEQ multiplex PCR; TCRdb's copy has only in-frame clones and leaves some out. The sample consists of about 52,000 clones, over 60% of them appearing once. Their antigen targets remain unknown. This sample comprised PBMCs, obtained from a glioma patient whose treatment included an IDH1 peptide vaccine. All receptors come from a woman aged 40 to 55 with glioma. Some clones in this sample may be carry-over from other donors' samples. Each CDR3 is given with its conserved first and last residue. Each record gives: clone size, D gene, J gene, CDR3 length, V gene, CDR3 protein, CDR3 DNA. D genes are given only for firm matches. Clone size appears in some rows only: once, few, many, or a class for an expanded clone.

size: once
D: TRBD2
J: TRBJ2-1
length: 16
V: TRBV19
CDR3: CASSLRGGAPYNEQFF
DNA: TGTGCCAGTAGTTTACGCGGGGGGGCCCCCTACAATGAGCAGTTCTTC

size: few
D: TRBD1
J: TRBJ2-3
length: 14
V: TRBV30
CDR3: CAWDRGLSTDTQYF
DNA: TGTGCCTGGGACAGGGGGCTTAGCACAGATACGCAGTATTTT

size: .
D: TRBD2
J: TRBJ2-3
length: 16
V: TRBV4-1
CDR3: CASSQAMTSGADTQYF
DNA: TGCGCCAGCAGCCAAGCAATGACTAGCGGGGCGGATACGCAGTATTTT

size: .
D: .
J: TRBJ1-1
length: 14
V: TRBV27
CDR3: CASSLGRMNTEAFF
DNA: TGTGCCAGCAGTTTGGGACGTATGAACACTGAAGCTTTCTTT

size: once
D: .
J: TRBJ1-1
length: 18
V: TRBV5-1
CDR3: CASSLVVGSRFRNTEAFF
DNA: TGCGCCAGCAGCTTGGTCGTAGGGTCTAGATTCAGGAACACTGAAGCTTTCTTT

size: .
D: .
J: TRBJ2-7
length: 15
V: TRBV13
CDR3: CASSLSGQGKGEQYF
DNA: TGTGCCAGCAGCTTATCAGGGCAGGGGAAGGGCGAGCAGTACTTC

size: .
D: .
J: TRBJ1-2
length: 17
V: TRBV5-6
CDR3: CASSLGWTRPTNYGYTF
DNA: TGTGCCAGCAGCTTGGGCTGGACAAGACCTACTAACTATGGCTACACCTTC

size: few
D: .
J: TRBJ2-5
length: 14
V: TRBV4-3
CDR3: CASSQVQGGETQYF
DNA: TGCGCCAGCAGCCAGGTGCAGGGCGGAGAGACCCAGTACTTC

size: .
D: .
J: TRBJ2-5
length: 13
V: TRBV27
CDR3: CASSQGYQETQYF
DNA: TGTGCCAGCAGCCAGGGGTACCAAGAGACCCAGTACTTC

size: .
D: .
J: TRBJ1-2
length: 12
V: TRBV7-2
CDR3: CASSLFSYGYTF
DNA: TGTGCCAGCAGCTTGTTCAGCTATGGCTACACCTTC

size: .
D: TRBD1
J: TRBJ1-1
length: 14
V: TRBV6-1
CDR3: CASSEGQGYTEAFF
DNA: TGTGCCAGCAGTGAGGGACAGGGGTACACTGAAGCTTTCTTT

size: .
D: .
J: TRBJ2-4
length: 13
V: TRBV7-9
CDR3: CASSLQGSDIQYF
DNA: TGTGCCAGCAGCTTACAGGGATCGGACATTCAGTACTTC

size: .
D: .
J: TRBJ2-3
length: 14
V: TRBV10-2
CDR3: CASSLVDHTDTQYF
DNA: TGCGCCAGCAGCCTGGTGGACCACACAGATACGCAGTATTTT

size: .
D: .
J: TRBJ2-7
length: 12
V: TRBV2
CDR3: CASSEVGYEQYF
DNA: TGTGCCAGCAGTGAAGTCGGCTACGAGCAGTACTTC

size: .
D: .
J: TRBJ2-5
length: 12
V: TRBV30
CDR3: CAWSGGSETQYF
DNA: TGTGCCTGGAGTGGGGGGTCGGAGACCCAGTACTTC

size: .
D: .
J: TRBJ1-3
length: 13
V: TRBV7-9
CDR3: CASSAYQSGTIYF
DNA: TGTGCCAGCAGCGCATACCAGAGTGGCACCATATATTTT

size: .
D: .
J: TRBJ1-1
length: 14
V: TRBV6-1
CDR3: CASSERGLITEAFF
DNA: TGTGCCAGCAGTGAACGGGGGCTGATTACTGAAGCTTTCTTT

size: .
D: .
J: TRBJ2-7
length: 17
V: TRBV10-3
CDR3: CAISGFQGYRDEYEQYF
DNA: TGTGCCATCAGTGGATTCCAGGGTTACCGGGATGAGTACGAGCAGTACTTC